The clone carrying this T cell receptor beta chain was counted ten times or more. Germline V gene sequence: CDR1 MDHEN, CDR2 SYDVKM. This CDR3 has 16 residues. The junction had 9 bases not matched to a gene; V was cut back by 3 bases and J by 5 bases. This sample was taken from a study of low-dose radiotherapy and immunotherapy resistance in tumors. Described time point: before trial treatment. Along with nivolumab and ipilimumab, donors received aspirin, low-dose cyclophosphamide and low-dose radiotherapy. Covering alpha and beta chains, TRAV- and TRBV-specific primers were used for the first-strand cDNA. An approximately 19-cycle PCR with a constant-region primer and V-primer adapter amplified TCRs. TCRdb independently ran MiXCR on the reads; one entry per CDR3 protein. The data contain 57,000 or so distinct CDR3 sequences, 20% to 25% of them singletons.

This chain connects TRBV28 to TRBJ2-4; 8 bases are shared with TRBD1. Sequences were derived from PBMCs, sampled before treatment. This TCR was recovered from a male donor with prostate cancer. Here the CDR3 reads CASSFRMGQDENIQYF. CDR3 DNA sequence: TGTGCCAGCAGTTTTAGGATGGGACAGGACGAAAACATTCAGTACTTC.